Listed here is a single T cell receptor beta chain. Its antigen remains unidentified. Using immunoSEQ multiplex PCR, the repertoire was profiled, and TCRdb retains in-frame clones only, with some absent. The sample holds about 15,000 clones; roughly 79% are singletons and the top ten take approximately 10%. Trimming took 7 bases from V and 0 from J, leaving 11 bases between them. The CDR3 extends over 14 amino acids. CDR1 is SGHRS and CDR2 is YFSETQ in the germline V gene. This sample is drawn from a study of T cells and Merkel cell carcinoma outcomes. Points from the study as a whole: Merkel cell carcinoma outcomes were reportedly predicted by repertoire and T-cell density.

The rearrangement joins TRBV5-1 to TRBJ1-3, with D possibly TRBD1 on 5 matching bases. Sequenced input: tumor tissue from Merkel cell carcinoma. This TCR came from a human donor with Merkel cell carcinoma. The CDR3 protein is CASRDGTSGNTIYF. CDR3 bases: TGCGCCAGCCGAGACGGGACCTCTGGAAACACCATATATTTT.